This T cell receptor (beta chain) is from a study of blood T cell repertoires in COVID-19. Looking at the study overall: Italy, Spain and the United States were the sources of the convalescent and acute COVID-19 samples. T cells, B-cell-depleted T cells, or PBMCs provided the cDNA or gDNA that served as material.

This clone was found once. Germline V gene data show CDR1 as GTSNPN and CDR2 as SVGIG (reference sequence). V dropped 3 bases and J dropped 0 bases, with 17 bases sitting between them. The CDR3 has 16 amino acids. In the authors' methods: Estimation of nucleated cell counts relied on the amplification of reference gene primers. The protocol was immunoSEQ multiplex PCR, while the TCRdb copy is restricted to in-frame clones and leaves out a portion. The V and J calls and clone size come from that table; D and trimming were worked out from the DNA. This table holds 71,000 or so clones, roughly four fifths found once.

The sequenced sample consisted of peripheral blood. The chain has TRBV30 and TRBJ1-1, with D possibly TRBD1 on 6 matching bases. This receptor was obtained from a man between 65 and 85 years old with acute or convalescent COVID-19. Here the CDR3 reads CAWRGGGGFMNTEAFF. The CDR3 nucleotides read TGTGCCTGGAGGGGGGGCGGGGGCTTTATGAACACTGAAGCTTTCTTT.